This note documents a single TCR beta chain sequence. The data belong to a study of blood T cell repertoires in COVID-19. The assay was immunoSEQ multiplex PCR, and TCRdb's table has in-frame clones only and misses some. The sample has about 100,000 clones; around 81% are singletons. The sequencing input was peripheral blood. The sequence was collected from a man aged 45-65 years with active or convalescent COVID-19.

The CDR3 DNA reads TGTGCCAGCAGCTTGGGGCCCAATCAGCCCCAGCATTTT. Encoded protein: CASSLGPNQPQHF. V usage is TRBV5-8 and J usage is TRBJ1-5; no definite D call. V shed 0 bases and J shed 3 bases, with 4 bases lying between them. CDR3 length equals 13 residues. CDR1 and CDR2 (germline): SGHTS, YDEGEE.